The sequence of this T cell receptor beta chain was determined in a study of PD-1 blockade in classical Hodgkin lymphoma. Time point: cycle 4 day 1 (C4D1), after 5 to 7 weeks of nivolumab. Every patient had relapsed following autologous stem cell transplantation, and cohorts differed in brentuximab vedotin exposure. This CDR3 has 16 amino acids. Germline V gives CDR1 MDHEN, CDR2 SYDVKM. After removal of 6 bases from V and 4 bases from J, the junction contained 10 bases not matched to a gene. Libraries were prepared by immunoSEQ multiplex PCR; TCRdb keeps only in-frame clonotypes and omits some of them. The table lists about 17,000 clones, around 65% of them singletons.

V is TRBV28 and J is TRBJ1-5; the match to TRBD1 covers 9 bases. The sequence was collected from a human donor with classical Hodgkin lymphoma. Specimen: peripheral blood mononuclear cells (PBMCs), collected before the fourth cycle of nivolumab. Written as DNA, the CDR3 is TGTGCCAGCAGCTCCCTCCGGGACAGGGCGAATCAGCCCCAGCATTTT. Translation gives CASSSLRDRANQPQHF.